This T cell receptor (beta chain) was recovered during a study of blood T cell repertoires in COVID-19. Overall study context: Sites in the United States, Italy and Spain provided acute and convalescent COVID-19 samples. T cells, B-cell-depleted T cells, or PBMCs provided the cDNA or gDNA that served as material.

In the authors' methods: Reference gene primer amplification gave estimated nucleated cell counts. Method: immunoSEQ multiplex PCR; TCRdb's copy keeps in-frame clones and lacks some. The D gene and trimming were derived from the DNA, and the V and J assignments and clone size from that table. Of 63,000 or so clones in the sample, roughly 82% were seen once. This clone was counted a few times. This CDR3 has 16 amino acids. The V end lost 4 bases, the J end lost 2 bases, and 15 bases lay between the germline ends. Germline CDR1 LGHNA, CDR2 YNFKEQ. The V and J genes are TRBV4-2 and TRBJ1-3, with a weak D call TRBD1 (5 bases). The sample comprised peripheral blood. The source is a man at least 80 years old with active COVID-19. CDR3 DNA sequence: TGTGCCAGCAGCCCCGAGACCAGGGAACCTGGAAACACCATATATTTT. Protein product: CASSPETREPGNTIYF.